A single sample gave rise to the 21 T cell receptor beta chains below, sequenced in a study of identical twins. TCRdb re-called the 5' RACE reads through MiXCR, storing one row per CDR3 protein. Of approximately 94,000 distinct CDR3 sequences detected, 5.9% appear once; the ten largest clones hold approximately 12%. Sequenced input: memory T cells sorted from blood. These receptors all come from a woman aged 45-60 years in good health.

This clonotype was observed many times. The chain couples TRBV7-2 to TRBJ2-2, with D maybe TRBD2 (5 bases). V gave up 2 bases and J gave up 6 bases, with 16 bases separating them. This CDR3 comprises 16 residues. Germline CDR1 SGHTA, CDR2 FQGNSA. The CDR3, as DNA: TGTGCCAGCAGCTTACGGTCCGATAGCGCCTCCGGGGAGCTGTTTTTT. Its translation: CASSLRSDSASGELFF.

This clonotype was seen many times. The CDR3 loop is CATSSQQGTRTQYF. The DNA for the CDR3 is TGTGCCACCAGTAGTCAACAGGGAACACGGACCCAGTACTTC. The chain uses TRBV24-1 and TRBJ2-5, with D perhaps TRBD1 (6 bases). Trimming shortened V by 6 bases and J by 7 bases, and 17 bases separated the two germline ends. CDR1 and CDR2 from the germline V gene are KGHDR and SFDVKD. This CDR3 is 14 amino acids long.

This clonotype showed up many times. The CDR3 nucleotides are TGTGCCAGCAGCTTAGGGATCAGGGGAAGCAATCAGCCCCAGCATTTT. Amino acid sequence: CASSLGIRGSNQPQHF. The chain carries TRBV11-2 and TRBJ1-5; tentative D call: TRBD1 (6 bases). Trimming left V 1 base short and J 1 base short, with 11 bases between. The CDR3 has 16 residues. Germline lookup yields CDR1 SGHAT and CDR2 FQNNGV.

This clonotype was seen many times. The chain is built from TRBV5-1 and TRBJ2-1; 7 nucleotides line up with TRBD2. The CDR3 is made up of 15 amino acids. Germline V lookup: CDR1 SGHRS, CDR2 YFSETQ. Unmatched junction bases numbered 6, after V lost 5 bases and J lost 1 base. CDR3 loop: CASSREDPSYNEQFF. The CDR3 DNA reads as TGCGCCAGCAGTCGGGAGGACCCTTCCTACAATGAGCAGTTCTTC.

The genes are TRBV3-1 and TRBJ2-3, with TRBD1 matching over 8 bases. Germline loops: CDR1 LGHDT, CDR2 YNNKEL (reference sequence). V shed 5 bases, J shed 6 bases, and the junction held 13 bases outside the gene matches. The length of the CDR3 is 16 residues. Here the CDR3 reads CASSSILDRAGDTQYF. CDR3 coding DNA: TGTGCCAGCAGCTCGATTTTGGACAGGGCAGGGGATACGCAGTATTTT.

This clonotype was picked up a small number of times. CDR3 bases: TGTGCCAGCAGCCTGACGGGGATACACGAGCAGTACGTC. Protein: CASSLTGIHEQYV. This chain joins TRBV3-1 and TRBJ2-7, with D possibly TRBD2 on 5 matching bases. The CDR3 sequence is 13 residues long. CDR1 LGHDT and CDR2 YNNKEL come from the germline V gene (reference sequence). Trimming took off 4 bases at V and 5 bases at J, with 12 bases between the two ends.

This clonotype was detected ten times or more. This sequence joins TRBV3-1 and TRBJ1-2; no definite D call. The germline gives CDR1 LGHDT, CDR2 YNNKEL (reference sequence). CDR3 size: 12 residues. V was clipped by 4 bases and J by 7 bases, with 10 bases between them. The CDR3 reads CASSPHTGGYTF. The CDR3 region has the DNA TGTGCCAGCAGCCCCCACACTGGTGGCTACACCTTC.

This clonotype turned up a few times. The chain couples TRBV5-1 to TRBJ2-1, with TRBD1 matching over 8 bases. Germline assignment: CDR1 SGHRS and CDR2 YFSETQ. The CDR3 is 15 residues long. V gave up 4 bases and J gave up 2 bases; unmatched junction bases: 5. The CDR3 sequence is CASSRSGGPYNEQFF. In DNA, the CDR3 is TGCGCCAGCAGCCGCTCAGGGGGCCCCTACAATGAGCAGTTCTTC.

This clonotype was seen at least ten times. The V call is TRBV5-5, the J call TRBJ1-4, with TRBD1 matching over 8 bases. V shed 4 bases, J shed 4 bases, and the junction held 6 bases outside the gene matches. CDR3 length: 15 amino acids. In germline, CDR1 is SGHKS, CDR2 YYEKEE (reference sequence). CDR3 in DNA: TGTGCCAGCAGCATGGCAGGGGGCGTTAATGAAAAACTGTTTTTT. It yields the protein CASSMAGGVNEKLFF.

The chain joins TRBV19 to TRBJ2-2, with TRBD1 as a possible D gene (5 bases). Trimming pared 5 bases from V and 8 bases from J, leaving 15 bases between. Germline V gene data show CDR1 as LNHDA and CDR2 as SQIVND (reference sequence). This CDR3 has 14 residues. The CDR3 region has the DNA TGTGCCAGTAGTCCCCGGCAGGGAAGGGGGGAGCTGTTTTTT. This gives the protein CASSPRQGRGELFF.

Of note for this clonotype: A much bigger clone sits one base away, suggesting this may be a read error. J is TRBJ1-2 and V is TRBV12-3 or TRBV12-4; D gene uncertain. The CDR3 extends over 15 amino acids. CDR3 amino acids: CASTLGRTEGYGYPF. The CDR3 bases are TGTGCCAGCACCCTCGGACGGACCGAAGGGTATGGCTACCCCTTC.

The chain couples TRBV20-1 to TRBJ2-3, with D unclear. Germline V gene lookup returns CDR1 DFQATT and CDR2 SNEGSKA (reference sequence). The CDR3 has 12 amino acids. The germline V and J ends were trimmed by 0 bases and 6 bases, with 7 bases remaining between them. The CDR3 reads CSARDVADTQYF. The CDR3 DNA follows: TGCAGTGCTAGAGATGTCGCGGATACGCAGTATTTT.

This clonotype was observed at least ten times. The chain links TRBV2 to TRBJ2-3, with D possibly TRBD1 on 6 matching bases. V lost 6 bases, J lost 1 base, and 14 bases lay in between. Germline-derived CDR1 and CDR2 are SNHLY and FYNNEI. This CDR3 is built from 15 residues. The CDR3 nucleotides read TGTGCCAGCAGACTCGACAGGTTGGGCACAGATACGCAGTATTTT. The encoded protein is CASRLDRLGTDTQYF.

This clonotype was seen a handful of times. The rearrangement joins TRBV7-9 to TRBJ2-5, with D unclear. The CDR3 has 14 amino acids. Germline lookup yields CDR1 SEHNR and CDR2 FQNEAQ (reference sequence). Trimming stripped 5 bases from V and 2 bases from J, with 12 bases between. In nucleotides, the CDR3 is TGTGCCAGCAGCAACTGGGTAGAACAAGAGACCCAGTACTTC. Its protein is CASSNWVEQETQYF. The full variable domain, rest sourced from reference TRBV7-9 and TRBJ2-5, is DTGVSQNPRHKITKRGQNVTFRCDPISEHNRLYWYRQTLGQGPEFLTYFQNEAQLEKSRLLSDRFSAERPKGSFSTLEIQRTEQGDSAMYLCASSNWVEQETQYFGPGTRLLVL.

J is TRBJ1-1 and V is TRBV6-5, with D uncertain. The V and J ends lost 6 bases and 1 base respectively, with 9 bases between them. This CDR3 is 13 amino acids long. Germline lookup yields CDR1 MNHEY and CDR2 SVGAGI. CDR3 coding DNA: TGTGCCAGCAGAAAACAGCAGAACACTGAAGCTTTCTTT. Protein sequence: CASRKQQNTEAFF.

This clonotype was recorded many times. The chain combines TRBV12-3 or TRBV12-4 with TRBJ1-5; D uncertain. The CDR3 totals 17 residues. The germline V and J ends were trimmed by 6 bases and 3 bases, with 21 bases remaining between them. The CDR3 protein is CASSHGTRRRPNQPQHF. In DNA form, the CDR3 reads TGTGCCAGCAGCCACGGTACGCGGCGGCGTCCCAATCAGCCCCAGCATTTT.

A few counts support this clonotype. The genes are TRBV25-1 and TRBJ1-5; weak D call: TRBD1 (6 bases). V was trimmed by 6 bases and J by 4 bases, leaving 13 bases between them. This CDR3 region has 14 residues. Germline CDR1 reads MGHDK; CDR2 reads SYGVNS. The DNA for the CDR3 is TGTGCCAGCAGCGCAGGACAGCCTAATCAGCCCCAGCATTTT. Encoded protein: CASSAGQPNQPQHF.

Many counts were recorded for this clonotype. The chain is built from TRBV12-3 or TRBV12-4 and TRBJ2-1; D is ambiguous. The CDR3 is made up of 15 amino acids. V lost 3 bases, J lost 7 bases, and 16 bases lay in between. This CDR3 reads CASSFRAGMGNEQFF. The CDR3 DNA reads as TGTGCCAGCAGTTTTCGGGCAGGTATGGGGAATGAGCAGTTCTTC.

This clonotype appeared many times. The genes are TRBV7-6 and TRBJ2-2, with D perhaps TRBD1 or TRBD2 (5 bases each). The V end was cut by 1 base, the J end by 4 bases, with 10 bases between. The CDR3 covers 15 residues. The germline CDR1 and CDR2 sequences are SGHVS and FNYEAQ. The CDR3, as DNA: TGTGCCAGCAGCTTAGTCCCAGGGAGCACCGGGGAGCTGTTTTTT. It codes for CASSLVPGSTGELFF.

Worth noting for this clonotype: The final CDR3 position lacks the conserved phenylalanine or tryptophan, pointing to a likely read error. CDR3 sequence (DNA): TGTGCCTGGACTAGCGGGAGGGCCGGTGCTGAGCAGTTCTGC. Amino acids: CAWTSGRAGAEQFC. J is TRBJ2-1 and V is TRBV30; TRBD2 agrees at 12 bases. V lost 4 bases and J lost 9; bases outside the gene matches: 7. Germline CDR1 GTSNPN, CDR2 SVGIG (reference sequence). The CDR3 consists of 14 residues.

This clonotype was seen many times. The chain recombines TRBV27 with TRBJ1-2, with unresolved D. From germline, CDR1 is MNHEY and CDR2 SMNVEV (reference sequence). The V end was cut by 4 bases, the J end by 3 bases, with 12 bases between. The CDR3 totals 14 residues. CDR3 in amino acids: CASSSSAAYYGYTF. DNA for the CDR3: TGTGCCAGCAGTTCCTCGGCGGCCTACTATGGCTACACCTTC.